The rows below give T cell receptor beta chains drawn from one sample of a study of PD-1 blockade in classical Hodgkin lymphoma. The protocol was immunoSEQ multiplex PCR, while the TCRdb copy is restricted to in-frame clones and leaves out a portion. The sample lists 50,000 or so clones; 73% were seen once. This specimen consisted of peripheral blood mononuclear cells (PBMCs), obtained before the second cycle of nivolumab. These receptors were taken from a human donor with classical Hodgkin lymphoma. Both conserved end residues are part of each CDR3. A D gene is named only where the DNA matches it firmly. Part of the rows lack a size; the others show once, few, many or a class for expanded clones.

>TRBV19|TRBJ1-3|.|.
TGTGCCAGTAGTTCGGTCTCTGGAAACACCATATATTTT
CASSSVSGNTIYF
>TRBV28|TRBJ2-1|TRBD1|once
TGTGCCAGCAGTCTCACGACAGGGGGCCTGGGAGGTGAGCAGTTCTTC
CASSLTTGGLGGEQFF
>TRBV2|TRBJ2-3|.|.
TGTGCCAGCGGAAGGCAGGACACAGATACGCAGTATTTT
CASGRQDTDTQYF
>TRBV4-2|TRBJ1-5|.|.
TGTGCCAGCAGCCAAACCTGGGATGGGGATCAGCCCCAGCATTTT
CASSQTWDGDQPQHF
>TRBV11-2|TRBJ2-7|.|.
TGTGCCAGCAGCTTAAGGGTAGGGCCCTACGAGCAGTACTTC
CASSLRVGPYEQYF
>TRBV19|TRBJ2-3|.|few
TGTGCCAGTAGCGACAGGCCCACTAGCACAGATACGCAGTATTTT
CASSDRPTSTDTQYF
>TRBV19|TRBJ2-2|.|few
TGTGCCAGTACCCCAATACAGGGAAGGGACACCGGGGAGCTGTTTTTT
CASTPIQGRDTGELFF
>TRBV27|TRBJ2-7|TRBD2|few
TGTGCCAGCAGTCAACCCGGGACTAGCGGGACCGCCGAGCAGTACTTC
CASSQPGTSGTAEQYF
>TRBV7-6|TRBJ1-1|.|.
TGTGCCAGCAGTTTTACCAGGAACACTGAAGCTTTCTTT
CASSFTRNTEAFF
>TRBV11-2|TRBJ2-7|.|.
TGTGCCAGCAGCACCCGCAGGGATGGCTCCTACGAGCAGTACTTC
CASSTRRDGSYEQYF
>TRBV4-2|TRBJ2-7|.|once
TGTGCCAGCAGCCCGACGACTAGTATCGGCGAGCAGTACTTC
CASSPTTSIGEQYF
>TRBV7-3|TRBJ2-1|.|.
TGTGCCAGCAGCTCCGGCACAGGTTCCTACAATGAGCAGTTCTTC
CASSSGTGSYNEQFF
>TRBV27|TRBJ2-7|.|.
TGTGCCAGCAGTTTAGGGGGCTACGAGCAGTACTTC
CASSLGGYEQYF
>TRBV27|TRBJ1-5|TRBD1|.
TGTGCCAGCGGCAGGACAGGGGGCAATCAGCCCCAGCATTTT
CASGRTGGNQPQHF
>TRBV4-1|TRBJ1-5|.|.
TGCGCCAGCAGCCAAGAGCAAAGGACAGCTCTAAATCAGCCCCAGCATTTT
CASSQEQRTALNQPQHF
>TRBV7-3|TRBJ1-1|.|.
TGTGCCAGCAGTAAGTCAGCCATGAACACTGAAGCTTTCTTT
CASSKSAMNTEAFF
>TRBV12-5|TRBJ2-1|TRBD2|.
TGTGCTAGTGCCCTGGGCTCCCAGGTGCGGGGGAATGAGCAGTTCTTC
CASALGSQVRGNEQFF
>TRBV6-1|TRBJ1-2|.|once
TGTGCCAGCAGTGAAGAGGGCCAGGGGTTCTATGGCTACACCTTC
CASSEEGQGFYGYTF
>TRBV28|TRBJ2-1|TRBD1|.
TGTGCCAGCAGTTCACCGGGACAGGGGGTAGGGGAGCAGTTCTTC
CASSSPGQGVGEQFF
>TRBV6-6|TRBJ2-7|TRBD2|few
TGTGCCAGCAGTGGGAGACTAGCGGAGATCTACGAGCAGTACTTC
CASSGRLAEIYEQYF
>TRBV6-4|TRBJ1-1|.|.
TGTGCCAGCAGTGACTCAGGGGGGGCACTGAAAACTTTCTTT
CASSDSGGALKTFF
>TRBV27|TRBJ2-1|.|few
TGTGCCAGCAGTCTTTCTCGCGGCAATGAGCAGTTCTTC
CASSLSRGNEQFF
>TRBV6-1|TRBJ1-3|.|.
TGTGCCAGCATGCGAGGGTCGGACTCTGGAAACACCATATATTTT
CASMRGSDSGNTIYF
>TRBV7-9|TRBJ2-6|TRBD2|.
TGTGCCAGCAGGGGAGGGGCAGAAGCGAAGGGGGCCAACGTCCTGACTTTC
CASRGGAEAKGANVLTF
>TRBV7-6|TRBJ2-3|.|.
TGTGCCAGCAGCTCCCCCGGGGGATCCACAGATACGCAGTATTTT
CASSSPGGSTDTQYF
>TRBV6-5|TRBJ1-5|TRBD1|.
TGTGCCAGCAGCATGACAGGGGGCCGCAATCAGCCCCAGCATTTT
CASSMTGGRNQPQHF
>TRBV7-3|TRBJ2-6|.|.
TGTGCCAGCAGCCCCAGGGCTGGGGCCAACGTCCTGACTTTC
CASSPRAGANVLTF
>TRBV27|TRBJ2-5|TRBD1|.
TGTGCCAGCAGATCACTCCTAGGGGGCGCAGAGACCCAGTACTTC
CASRSLLGGAETQYF
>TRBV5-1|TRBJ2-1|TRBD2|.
TGCGCCAGCAGGACTAGCGGGATTTACAATGAGCAGTTCTTC
CASRTSGIYNEQFF
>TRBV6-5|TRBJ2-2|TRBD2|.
TGTGCCAGCAGTTACGGACCGGGAGGGGACACCGGGGAGCTGTTTTTT
CASSYGPGGDTGELFF
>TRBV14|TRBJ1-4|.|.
TGTGCCAGCAGCCAGGACCTGGTTACCTCGTCAACTAATGAAAAACTGTTTTTT
CASSQDLVTSSTNEKLFF
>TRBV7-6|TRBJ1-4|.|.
TGTGCCAGCAGCTTGGGCAGCTATGCAACTAATGAAAAACTGTTTTTT
CASSLGSYATNEKLFF
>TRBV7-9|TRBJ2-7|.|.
TGTGCCAGCAGCATATCATCGGGACACCGATCCTACGAGCAGTACTTC
CASSISSGHRSYEQYF
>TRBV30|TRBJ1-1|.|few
TGTGCCTGGTCCAGGGACAACACTGAAGCTTTCTTT
CAWSRDNTEAFF
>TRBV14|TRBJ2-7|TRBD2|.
TGTGCCAGCAGCGGGGGACTAGCGGTACTCTACGAGCAGTACTTC
CASSGGLAVLYEQYF
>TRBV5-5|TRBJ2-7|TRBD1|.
TGTGCCAGCAGCTGGACAGGTTCCTACGAGCAGTACTTC
CASSWTGSYEQYF
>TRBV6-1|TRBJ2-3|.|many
TGTGCCAGCAGTGACCCCCCTAGCGCTCTTAGCACAGATACGCAGTATTTT
CASSDPPSALSTDTQYF
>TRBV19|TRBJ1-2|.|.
TGTGCCAGTAGTGTCCCCGGGGCCGCCTTGGGAGGCTACACCTTC
CASSVPGAALGGYTF
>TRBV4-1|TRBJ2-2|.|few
TGCGCCAGCAGCAGTCCGGGACCTTCGAACACCGGGGAGCTGTTTTTT
CASSSPGPSNTGELFF
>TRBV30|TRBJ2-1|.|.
TGTGCCTGGAAAATCTCATGGCTAGGGTCCTACAATGAGCAGTTCTTC
CAWKISWLGSYNEQFF
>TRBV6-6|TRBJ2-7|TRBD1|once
TGTGCCAGCAGTTACTCGCAGGGGGAAAGGTACTTC
CASSYSQGERYF
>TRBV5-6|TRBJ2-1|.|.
TGTGCCAGCAGCTTGCCCGGGACGGAGTACAATGAGCAGTTCTTC
CASSLPGTEYNEQFF
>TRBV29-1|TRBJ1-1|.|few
TGCAGCGTTGAGGTACAGGGCTATGAAGCTTTCTTT
CSVEVQGYEAFF